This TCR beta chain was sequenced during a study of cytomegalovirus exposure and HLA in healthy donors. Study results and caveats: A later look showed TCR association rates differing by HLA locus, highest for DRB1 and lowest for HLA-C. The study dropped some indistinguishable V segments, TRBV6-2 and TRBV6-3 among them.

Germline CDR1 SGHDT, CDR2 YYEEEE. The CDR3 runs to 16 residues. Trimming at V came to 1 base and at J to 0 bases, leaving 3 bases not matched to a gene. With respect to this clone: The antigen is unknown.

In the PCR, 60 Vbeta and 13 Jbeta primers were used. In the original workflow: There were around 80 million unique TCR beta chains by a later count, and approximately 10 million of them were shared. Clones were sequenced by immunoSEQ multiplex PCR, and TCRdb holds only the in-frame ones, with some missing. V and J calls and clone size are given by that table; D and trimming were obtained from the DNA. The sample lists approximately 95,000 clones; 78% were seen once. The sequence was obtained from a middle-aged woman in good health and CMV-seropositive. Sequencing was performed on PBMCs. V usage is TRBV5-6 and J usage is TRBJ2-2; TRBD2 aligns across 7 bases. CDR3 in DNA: TGTGCCAGCAGCTTGAGCGGGAAAGCGAACACCGGGGAGCTGTTTTTT. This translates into CASSLSGKANTGELFF.